One and the same sample provided the 30 T cell receptor beta chains below, sequenced in a study of identical twins. One entry per CDR3 protein results from TCRdb running MiXCR on the 5' RACE reads. The table has 500,000 or so distinct CDR3 sequences, roughly 13% seen once; the top ten hold 0.98%. These data also formed part of another study, on yellow fever vaccine responses in identical twins.

Sequenced sample: CD4+ T cells sorted from blood. The receptors originated from a woman aged 18-29 years in good health.

The table lists this clonotype with a few counts. The rearrangement uses TRBV12-3 or TRBV12-4 and TRBJ2-1, with D unresolved. The V and J ends lost 8 bases and 10 bases respectively, with 12 bases between them. CDR3 size: 11 residues. The CDR3 here is CASSYVGEQFF. The CDR3 DNA reads as TGTGCCAGCTCCTACGTGGGGGAGCAGTTCTTC.

The J gene is TRBJ2-5, the V gene TRBV29-1, with 7 nucleotides matching TRBD1. The germline V gene encodes CDR1 SQVTM and CDR2 ANQGSEA. The CDR3 loop spans 13 amino acids. The V and J ends lost 3 bases and 4 bases, in that order; junction bases with no gene match: 5. CDR3 nucleotide sequence: TGCAGCGTTGATGAGGGGGCCGGAGAGACCCAGTACTTC. Its protein is CSVDEGAGETQYF.

This clonotype was seen a handful of times. One junction end disagrees with the germline gene, perhaps due to a read error. The chain carries TRBV4-3 and TRBJ2-1, with a tentative D call TRBD1 (6 bases). CDR3 length: 15 amino acids. CDR1 and CDR2 from the germline V gene are LGHNA and YSLEER. In nucleotides, the CDR3 is TGCGCCAGCAGCAAAGAGCAGGGGCTTTACAATGAGCAGTTCTTC. Translation: CASSKEQGLYNEQFF.

This clonotype was seen ten or more times. The chain combines TRBV20-1 with TRBJ1-5; 9 nucleotides align to TRBD1. The CDR3 is 13 amino acids. Germline V gene data show CDR1 as DFQATT and CDR2 as SNEGSKA (reference sequence). The CDR3 DNA is TGCAGCGCCCGGACAGGGGGCAATCAGCCCCAGCATTTT. Its translation is CSARTGGNQPQHF.

The chain has TRBV20-1 and TRBJ1-1; no clear D. V lost 1 base and J 2 bases, leaving 5 bases between the germline ends. The germline V gene encodes CDR1 DFQATT and CDR2 SNEGSKA (reference sequence). The CDR3 sequence is 12 residues long. CDR3 sequence: CSARGKNTEAFF. The CDR3, as DNA: TGCAGTGCTAGAGGTAAAAACACTGAAGCTTTCTTT.

This clonotype was counted many times. The genes are TRBV2 and TRBJ2-3; D remains unclear. The germline V and J ends were trimmed by 7 bases and 0 bases, with 14 bases remaining between them. Germline-derived CDR1 and CDR2 are SNHLY and FYNNEI. This CDR3 has 15 amino acids. For the CDR3, the DNA is TGTGCCAGCATTTCTGTTGGAGAGAGCACAGATACGCAGTATTTT. It is translated as CASISVGESTDTQYF.

This clonotype came up many times. J is TRBJ2-1 and V is TRBV5-8; 8 bases match TRBD1. The CDR3 length is 15 residues. CDR1 SGHTS and CDR2 YDEGEE come from the germline V gene. The trim removed 4 bases at V and 6 bases at J, leaving 9 bases unmatched. CDR3 protein: CASSPLWTGSNEQFF. CDR3 DNA sequence: TGTGCCAGCAGCCCCCTGTGGACAGGGTCCAATGAGCAGTTCTTC.

This clonotype was seen repeatedly, ten times or more. The rearrangement links TRBV10-3 to TRBJ2-1; tentatively, D is TRBD2 (5 bases). CDR3 length equals 17 residues. V was cut by 4 bases and J by 7 bases, with 23 bases left in between. Germline V gene sequence: CDR1 ENHRY, CDR2 SYGVKD. The CDR3: CAISARGTTDARNEQFF. The CDR3 DNA reads TGTGCCATCAGTGCACGGGGAACGACCGACGCTCGGAATGAGCAGTTCTTC.

This rearrangement joins TRBV10-3 to TRBJ2-3; 9 bases agree with TRBD2. With V trimmed by 10 bases and J by 4 bases, 9 bases remained unmatched. This CDR3 has 14 residues. Looked up from germline, CDR1 is ENHRY and CDR2 is SYGVKD. DNA of the CDR3: TGTGCCACCCGCGCGGGAGGGGGGGCAGATACGCAGTATTTT. It yields the protein CATRAGGGADTQYF.

The chain combines TRBV11-3 with TRBJ2-1; D is possibly TRBD1 (5 bases). The germline CDR1 and CDR2 sequences are SGHNT and YENEEA. V shed 6 bases and J shed 5 bases, with 17 bases lying between them. The CDR3 is 15 residues long. Here the CDR3 reads CASSRTPLGDNEQFF. DNA for the CDR3: TGTGCCAGCAGTCGGACACCCTTGGGTGACAATGAGCAGTTCTTC. Full variable domain (remainder filled in from reference TRBV11-3 and TRBJ2-1): EAGVVQSPRYKIIEKKQPVAFWCNPISGHNTLYWYLQNLGQGPELLIRYENEEAVDDSQLPKDRFSAERLKGVDSTLKIQPAELGDSAVYLCASSRTPLGDNEQFFGPGTRLTVL.

A note on this clonotype: A read error is possible here, since a much larger clone lies one base away. The chain employs TRBV4-3 and TRBJ2-2; 9 positions agree with TRBD1. Germline V gene sequence: CDR1 LGHNA, CDR2 YSLEER. This CDR3 spans 16 amino acids. In DNA, the CDR3 is TGCCCCAGCAGCCAAGGTGACAGGGGGATTCCTGGGGAGCTGTTTTTT. Translation: CPSSQGDRGIPGELFF.

V is TRBV5-1 and J is TRBJ1-2; 10 bases map to TRBD1. This CDR3 is built from 14 residues. CDR1 and CDR2 from the germline V gene are SGHRS and YFSETQ. J lost 5 bases, V lost 6 bases, and 7 bases had no gene match. The CDR3 DNA reads as TGCGCCAGCAACTGGGACAGGGGCCAATATGGCTACACCTTC. It translates to CASNWDRGQYGYTF.

This clonotype was detected a few times. The chain employs TRBV5-1 and TRBJ1-1, with 7 bases matching TRBD1. V was clipped by 2 bases and J by 4 bases; unmatched bases: 5. This CDR3 is built from 14 residues. Germline V CDR1 and CDR2: SGHRS, YFSETQ. DNA for the CDR3: TGCGCCAGCAGCTTCACAGGGGTGAGCACTGAAGCTTTCTTT. Translating gives CASSFTGVSTEAFF.

This clonotype was found many times. This chain joins TRBV4-3 and TRBJ2-1, with 11 bases fitting TRBD2. Germline V gene data show CDR1 as LGHNA and CDR2 as YSLEER. The J segment lost 8 bases and the V segment lost 0 bases, leaving 9 bases of the junction unmatched. The CDR3 loop spans 17 amino acids. CDR3 protein: CASSQDPVSGRAYEQFF. CDR3 nucleotide sequence: TGCGCCAGCAGCCAAGATCCGGTTAGCGGGAGGGCCTATGAGCAGTTCTTC.

This clonotype was seen more than once but under ten times. V gene TRBV20-1 combines with J gene TRBJ2-2, with a tentative D call TRBD2 (6 bases). V was shortened by 6 bases and J by 4 bases, with 12 bases between the two germline ends. Germline CDR1 is DFQATT and CDR2 is SNEGSKA (reference sequence). This CDR3 is 13 amino acids long. CDR3 loop: CSASMGGTGELFF. The DNA for the CDR3 is TGCAGTGCCAGTATGGGGGGCACCGGGGAGCTGTTTTTT.

This chain joins TRBV3-1 and TRBJ2-6, with D maybe TRBD1 (6 bases). This CDR3 is built from 18 residues. CDR1 is LGHDT, CDR2 YNNKEL, per germline (reference sequence). Trimming took 2 bases from V and 0 from J, leaving 14 bases between them. The CDR3 bases are TGTGCCAGCAGCCAACACCCAGGACAGTCCTCTGGGGCCAACGTCCTGACTTTC. Residues: CASSQHPGQSSGANVLTF.

This clonotype was seen many times. This chain connects TRBV24-1 to TRBJ2-5, with D tentatively TRBD2 (6 bases). The CDR3 is 14 amino acids. V lost 0 bases and J lost 3, with 7 bases in between. Looked up from germline, CDR1 is KGHDR and CDR2 is SFDVKD. For the CDR3, the DNA is TGTGCCACCAGTGATTTGACGGGGGAAGAGACCCAGTACTTC. Protein: CATSDLTGEETQYF.

The table lists this clonotype with a few counts. The rearrangement uses TRBV5-1 and TRBJ1-6, with TRBD1 matching 9 bases. The junction had 12 bases not matched to a gene; V was cut back by 4 bases and J by 10 bases. Germline V gene data show CDR1 as SGHRS and CDR2 as YFSETQ. The CDR3 loop spans 16 amino acids. DNA for the CDR3: TGCGCCAGCAGCCTGCTACCGGGACAGGGCTTATCACCCCTCCACTTT. Translated: CASSLLPGQGLSPLHF.

The V gene is TRBV6-1, the J gene TRBJ2-2; D is perhaps TRBD1 (6 bases). Looked up from germline, CDR1 is MNHNS and CDR2 is SASEGT. The ends were cut back, 5 bases at V and 0 bases at J, with 16 bases in the middle. CDR3 length: 17 residues. The CDR3: CASSQPSGTTNTGELFF. DNA of the CDR3: TGTGCCAGCAGTCAACCATCCGGGACAACGAACACCGGGGAGCTGTTTTTT.

The chain carries TRBV11-2 and TRBJ2-5; weak D call: TRBD2 (6 bases). The CDR3 has 13 amino acids. Germline lookup yields CDR1 SGHAT and CDR2 FQNNGV. V shed 8 bases and J shed 1 base, with 11 bases lying between them. The CDR3 here is CASALGGQETQYF. As DNA, the CDR3 is TGTGCCAGCGCCCTCGGGGGCCAAGAGACCCAGTACTTC.

The chain combines TRBV18 with TRBJ2-5, with TRBD2 matching 14 bases. J lost 7 bases, V lost 5 bases, and 6 bases had no gene match. CDR1 is KGHSH, CDR2 LQKENI, per germline. The CDR3 loop spans 15 amino acids. The CDR3 DNA is TGTGCCAGCTCAAGGGGACTAGCGGGAGACCGGACCCAGTACTTC. Translated: CASSRGLAGDRTQYF.

This clonotype has more than one count but fewer than ten. The chain links TRBV7-2 to TRBJ1-1; tentatively, D is TRBD1 (5 bases). The length of the CDR3 is 15 residues. V was cut by 2 bases and J by 1 base, with 11 bases left in between. Germline CDR1 is SGHTA and CDR2 is FQGNSA. The CDR3, as DNA: TGTGCCAGCAGCTTATTAGGGGCAGGGAACACTGAAGCTTTCTTT. Residues: CASSLLGAGNTEAFF.

The gene calls are TRBV20-1 and TRBJ2-1, with 9 bases matching TRBD2. With 0 bases clipped from V and 8 bases from J, the junction kept 11 bases outside the gene matches. CDR1 DFQATT and CDR2 SNEGSKA come from the germline V gene (reference sequence). This CDR3 has 16 amino acids. Here the CDR3 DNA reads TGCAGTGCTAGAGATGCCCTCTGGCGGGGGGGCTATGAGCAGTTCTTC. Translated: CSARDALWRGGYEQFF.

The V call is TRBV6-1, the J call TRBJ2-2, with D unresolved. The CDR3 is made up of 14 amino acids. The V gene lost 6 bases and the J gene lost 6 bases, with 14 bases spanning the gap. Germline assignment: CDR1 MNHNS and CDR2 SASEGT. The DNA of the CDR3 is TGTGCCAGCAGCCTCGCTTTGGGTGCCGGGGAGCTGTTTTTT. Residues: CASSLALGAGELFF.

This clonotype was observed a handful of times. The V gene is TRBV30, the J gene TRBJ2-7; 7 bases align to TRBD1. CDR1 and CDR2 from the germline V gene are GTSNPN and SVGIG (reference sequence). V was clipped by 4 bases and J by 7 bases; unmatched bases: 4. The length of the CDR3 is 11 residues. The CDR3 bases are TGTGCCTGGAAGGGGGCTAGGGAGCAGTACTTC. It is translated as CAWKGAREQYF.

This clonotype was counted only a few times. The chain is built from TRBV20-1 and TRBJ2-5; 7 bases fit TRBD1. After removal of 6 bases from V and 5 bases from J, the junction contained 6 bases not matched to a gene. This CDR3 has 12 amino acids. Germline CDR1 DFQATT, CDR2 SNEGSKA (reference sequence). Here the CDR3 reads CSAKRGRETQYF. DNA for the CDR3: TGCAGTGCAAAGAGGGGGCGGGAGACCCAGTACTTC.

This chain uses TRBV20-1 with TRBJ2-2; D uncertain. Trimming took 5 bases from V and 2 from J, leaving 3 bases between them. The germline gives CDR1 DFQATT, CDR2 SNEGSKA (reference sequence). This CDR3 is built from 11 residues. The CDR3 sequence: CSAPNTGELFF. The CDR3 DNA is TGCAGTGCTCCTAACACCGGGGAGCTGTTTTTT.

This clonotype was observed a handful of times. The gene calls are TRBV2 and TRBJ2-7; 10 bases are a match to TRBD2. Germline CDR1 SNHLY, CDR2 FYNNEI. The CDR3 has 14 residues. The ends lost 8 bases at V and 3 bases at J; junction bases unmatched: 7. The CDR3 DNA reads TGTGCCAGCGCCCGGACTAGCGGAAACTACGAGCAGTACTTC. Translation: CASARTSGNYEQYF.

The rearrangement uses TRBV3-1 and TRBJ2-1; 16 bases agree with TRBD2. Germline V lookup: CDR1 LGHDT, CDR2 YNNKEL (reference sequence). The CDR3 contains 16 residues. The junction had 3 bases not matched to a gene; V was cut back by 2 bases and J by 8 bases. CDR3 residues: CASSQLGLAGGHEQFF. CDR3 DNA sequence: TGTGCCAGCAGCCAACTGGGACTAGCGGGAGGGCATGAGCAGTTCTTC.

In this sample, this clonotype turned up a few times. This rearrangement joins TRBV7-2 to TRBJ2-7; D unclear. The CDR3 extends over 12 amino acids. Germline values: CDR1 SGHTA, CDR2 FQGNSA. Deletions cut 6 bases from V and 0 bases from J, with 6 bases between. The DNA of the CDR3 is TGTGCCAGCAGTCACCCCTCCTACGAGCAGTACTTC. Translating gives CASSHPSYEQYF.